This entry lists 13 T cell receptor beta chains sequenced from one sample in a study of blood T cell repertoires in COVID-19. Clones were read by immunoSEQ multiplex PCR, and TCRdb kept only the in-frame ones, dropping some. The table shows approximately 220,000 clones, with about 80% occurring only once. Sequencing used PBMCs or T cells enriched from blood (not recorded which). These receptors came from a woman aged 40 to 49 who had been exposed to COVID-19.

This clone has just a few counts. The chain carries TRBV6-5 and TRBJ1-2; D is possibly TRBD1 (5 bases). V lost 4 bases and J 8 bases, leaving 14 bases between the germline ends. This CDR3 is built from 13 residues. Germline CDR1 reads MNHEY; CDR2 reads SVGAGI. The CDR3 loop reads CASSSGTGRGYTF. The CDR3 coding sequence is TGTGCCAGCAGTTCGGGGACCGGGAGGGGCTACACCTTC.

The rearrangement uses TRBV24-1 and TRBJ2-1; TRBD1 agrees at 8 bases. The CDR3 loop spans 15 amino acids. From germline, CDR1 is KGHDR and CDR2 SFDVKD. The V segment lost 4 bases and the J segment 1 base; nucleotides outside the gene matches: 2. The CDR3 DNA reads TGTGCCACCAGTGAGAACAGGGGGTCCTACAATGAGCAGTTCTTC. The encoded protein is CATSENRGSYNEQFF.

The chain is built from TRBV9 and TRBJ2-6; a weak D match, TRBD2 (5 bases). The CDR3 totals 16 residues. Trimming stripped 0 bases from V and 4 bases from J, with 11 bases between. CDR1 and CDR2 (germline): SGDLS, YYNGEE. CDR3 sequence: CASSVDLRGGANVLTF. As DNA, the CDR3 is TGTGCCAGCAGCGTAGATCTTCGAGGGGGGGCCAACGTCCTGACTTTC.

The chain recombines TRBV7-2 with TRBJ1-5, with 8 bases fitting TRBD1. This CDR3 spans 14 amino acids. The V gene end was trimmed by 6 bases and the J gene end by 6 bases; junction bases not matched to a gene: 7. The germline gives CDR1 SGHTA, CDR2 FQGNSA. The CDR3 loop reads CASSGAGGTQPQHF. The CDR3 nucleotides read TGTGCCAGCAGTGGGGCAGGGGGCACTCAGCCCCAGCATTTT.

The V call is TRBV18, the J call TRBJ1-4; the D gene is possibly TRBD1 (6 bases). This CDR3 is 15 amino acids long. Trimming took off 1 base at V and 5 bases at J, with 11 bases between the two ends. Looked up from germline, CDR1 is KGHSH and CDR2 is LQKENI. CDR3 loop: CASSPLGGGNEKLFF. The CDR3 region has the DNA TGTGCCAGCTCACCACTGGGAGGGGGAAATGAAAAACTGTTTTTT.

The gene calls are TRBV19 and TRBJ1-2; D gene ambiguous. Trimming removed 3 bases at V and 4 bases at J, with 15 bases between. Germline assignment: CDR1 LNHDA and CDR2 SQIVND (reference sequence). The CDR3 length is 15 residues. The chain's CDR3 is CASSISERQRYGYTF. DNA for the CDR3: TGTGCCAGTAGTATCAGCGAGAGGCAGCGCTATGGCTACACCTTC.

The chain carries TRBV4-1 and TRBJ1-1; D unclear. Trimming took 0 bases from V and 1 from J, leaving 3 bases between them. The CDR3 is 13 amino acids. Germline loops: CDR1 MGHRA, CDR2 YSYEKL. The CDR3 DNA reads as TGCGCCAGCAGCCAAGATAGGAACACTGAAGCTTTCTTT. Encoded protein: CASSQDRNTEAFF.

The chain employs TRBV7-3 and TRBJ2-1; possibly TRBD2 for D (6 bases). Germline lookup yields CDR1 SGHTA and CDR2 FQGTGA. Trimming removed 6 bases from V and 1 base from J, with 19 bases in between. The CDR3 extends over 17 amino acids. CDR3 bases: TGTGCCAGCAGTTCCGACCCCCCGGGGGTGTCCTACAATGAGCAGTTCTTC. Protein sequence: CASSSDPPGVSYNEQFF.

This chain uses TRBV5-4 with TRBJ1-6; possible D gene TRBD1, 5 bases. Germline CDR1 is SGHNT and CDR2 is YYREEE (reference sequence). This CDR3 region has 15 residues. Trimming took off 4 bases at V and 10 bases at J, with 18 bases between the two ends. The CDR3, as DNA: TGTGCCAGCAGCACCAGGCAGGGTGAGGTGTCACCCCTCCACTTT. Its translation is CASSTRQGEVSPLHF. The whole variable domain, remainder taken from reference TRBV5-4 and TRBJ1-6, is ETGVTQSPTHLIKTRGQQVTLRCSSQSGHNTVSWYQQALGQGPQFIFQYYREEENGRGNFPPRFSGLQFPNYSSELNVNALELDDSALYLCASSTRQGEVSPLHFGNGTRLTVT.

The rearrangement uses TRBV10-3 and TRBJ2-3; 13 bases fit TRBD2. V trimming: 4 bases; J trimming: 0 bases; junction bases outside the gene matches: 7. Germline CDR1 is ENHRY and CDR2 is SYGVKD. This CDR3 is 18 amino acids long. CDR3 protein: CAISVSGTSGASTDTQYF. CDR3 coding DNA: TGTGCCATCAGTGTATCCGGGACTAGCGGGGCCAGCACAGATACGCAGTATTTT.

The chain recombines TRBV5-5 with TRBJ1-2, with D unresolved. Germline values: CDR1 SGHKS, CDR2 YYEKEE (reference sequence). Trimming removed 4 bases from V and 10 bases from J, with 14 bases in between. The CDR3 covers 12 residues. CDR3 in amino acids: CASSHGDRFYTF. CDR3 nucleotides: TGTGCCAGCAGCCACGGAGACCGATTCTACACCTTC.

The chain couples TRBV27 to TRBJ1-5; D might be TRBD1 (5 bases). Looked up from germline, CDR1 is MNHEY and CDR2 is SMNVEV (reference sequence). The ends were cut back, 1 base at V and 2 bases at J, with 12 bases in the middle. This CDR3 contains 16 residues. The CDR3 spells CASSLLSRAGNQPQHF. As DNA, the CDR3 is TGTGCCAGCAGTTTATTATCCAGGGCCGGCAATCAGCCCCAGCATTTT.

The chain has TRBV18 and TRBJ2-1; 10 nucleotides match TRBD1. The junction had 10 bases not matched to a gene; V was cut back by 3 bases and J by 5 bases. Per the germline V gene, CDR1 is KGHSH and CDR2 is LQKENI. The CDR3 is made up of 17 amino acids. CDR3 residues: CASSPTLAGTGDNEQFF. DNA of the CDR3: TGTGCCAGCTCACCTACCCTTGCCGGGACAGGGGACAATGAGCAGTTCTTC.